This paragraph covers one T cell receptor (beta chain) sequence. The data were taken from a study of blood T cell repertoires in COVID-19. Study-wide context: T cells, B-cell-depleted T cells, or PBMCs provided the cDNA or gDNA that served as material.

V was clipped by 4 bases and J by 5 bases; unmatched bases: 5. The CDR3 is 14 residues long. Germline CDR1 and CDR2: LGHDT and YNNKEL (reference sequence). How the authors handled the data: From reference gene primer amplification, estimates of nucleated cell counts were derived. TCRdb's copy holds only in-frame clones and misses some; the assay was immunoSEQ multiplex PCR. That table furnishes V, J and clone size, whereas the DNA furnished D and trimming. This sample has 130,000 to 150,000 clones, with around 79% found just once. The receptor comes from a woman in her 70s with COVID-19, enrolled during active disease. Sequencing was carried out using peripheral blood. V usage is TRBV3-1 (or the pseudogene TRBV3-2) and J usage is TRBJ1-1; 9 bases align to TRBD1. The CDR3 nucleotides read TGTGCCAGCAGCCCCCGGGACAGGGTGACTGAAGCTTTCTTT. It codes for CASSPRDRVTEAFF.